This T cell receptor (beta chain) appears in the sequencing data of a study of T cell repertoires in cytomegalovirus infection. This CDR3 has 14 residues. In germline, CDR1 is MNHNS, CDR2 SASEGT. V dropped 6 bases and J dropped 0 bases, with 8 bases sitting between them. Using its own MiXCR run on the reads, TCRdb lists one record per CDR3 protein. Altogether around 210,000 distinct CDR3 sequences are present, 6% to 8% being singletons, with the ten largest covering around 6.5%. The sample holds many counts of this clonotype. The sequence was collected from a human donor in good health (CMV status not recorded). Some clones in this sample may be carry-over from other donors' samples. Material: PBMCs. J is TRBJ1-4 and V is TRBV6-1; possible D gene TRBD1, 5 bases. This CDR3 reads CASSWTSTNEKLFF. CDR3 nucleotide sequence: TGTGCCAGCAGCTGGACATCAACTAATGAAAAACTGTTTTTT.